This TCR beta chain came from a study of Graves' ophthalmopathy and Graves' hyperthyroidism. Ten or more counts support this clonotype. From RNA, the CDR3 regions of TCR beta chains were amplified and sequenced. HTBI primers primed a first-round RT-PCR, and a second-round multiplex PCR followed. TCRdb redid the calling of the multiplex PCR reads with MiXCR, one entry per CDR3 protein. This sample has around 1,200,000 distinct CDR3 sequences, with roughly two fifths found just once. This CDR3 is built from 14 residues. Looked up from germline, CDR1 is LNHDA and CDR2 is SQIVND (reference sequence). The ends were cut back, 4 bases at V and 4 bases at J, with 13 bases in the middle.

The TCR comes from an adult man with Graves' hyperthyroidism. The V gene is TRBV19, the J gene TRBJ2-5, with a possible D match to TRBD1 (6 bases). What was sequenced was peripheral blood or thyroid tissue (not recorded which). For the CDR3, the DNA is TGTGCCAGTAGTACTCCGACAGGTAGAGAGACCCAGTACTTC. Its protein is CASSTPTGRETQYF.